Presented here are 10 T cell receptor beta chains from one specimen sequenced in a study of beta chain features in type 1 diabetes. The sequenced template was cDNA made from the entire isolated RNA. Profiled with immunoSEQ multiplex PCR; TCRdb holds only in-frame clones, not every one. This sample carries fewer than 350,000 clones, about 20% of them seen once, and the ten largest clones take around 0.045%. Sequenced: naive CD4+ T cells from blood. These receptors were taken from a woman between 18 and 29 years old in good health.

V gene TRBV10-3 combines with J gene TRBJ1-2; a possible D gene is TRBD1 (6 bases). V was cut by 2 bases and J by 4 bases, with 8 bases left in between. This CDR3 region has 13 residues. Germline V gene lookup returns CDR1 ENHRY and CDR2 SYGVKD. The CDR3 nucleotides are TGTGCCATCAGTGAGGGCAGGGGCTATGGCTACACCTTC. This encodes CAISEGRGYGYTF.

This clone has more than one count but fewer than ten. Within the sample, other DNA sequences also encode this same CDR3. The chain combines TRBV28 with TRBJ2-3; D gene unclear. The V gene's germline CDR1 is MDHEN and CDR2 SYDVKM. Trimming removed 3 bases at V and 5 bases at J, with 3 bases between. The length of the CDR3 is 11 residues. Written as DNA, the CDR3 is TGTGCCAGCAGTTTGAGAGATACGCAGTATTTT. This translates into CASSLRDTQYF. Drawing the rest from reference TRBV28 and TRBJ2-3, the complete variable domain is DVKVTQSSRYLVKRTGEKVFLECVQDMDHENMFWYRQDPGLGLRLIYFSYDVKMKEKGDIPEGYSVSREKKERFSLILESASTNQTSMYLCASSLRDTQYFGPGTRLTVL.

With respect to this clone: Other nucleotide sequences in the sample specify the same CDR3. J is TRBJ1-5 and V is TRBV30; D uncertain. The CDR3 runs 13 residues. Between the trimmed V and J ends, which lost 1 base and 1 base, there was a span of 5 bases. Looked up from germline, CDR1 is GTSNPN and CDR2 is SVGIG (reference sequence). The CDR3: CAWSARSNQPQHF. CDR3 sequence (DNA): TGTGCCTGGAGTGCCAGAAGCAATCAGCCCCAGCATTTT. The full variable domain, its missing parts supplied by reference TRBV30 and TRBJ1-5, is SQTIHQWPATLVQPVGSPLSLECTVEGTSNPNLYWYRQAAGRGLQLLFYSVGIGQISSEVPQNLSASRPQDRQFILSSKKLLLSDSGFYLCAWSARSNQPQHFGDGTRLSIL.

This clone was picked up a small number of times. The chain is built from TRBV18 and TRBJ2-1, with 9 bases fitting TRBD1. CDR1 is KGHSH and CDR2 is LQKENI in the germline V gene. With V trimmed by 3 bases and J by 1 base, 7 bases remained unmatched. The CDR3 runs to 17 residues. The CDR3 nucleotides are TGTGCCAGCTCACCTAGCCCGGGACAGGGTTCCTACAATGAGCAGTTCTTC. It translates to CASSPSPGQGSYNEQFF.

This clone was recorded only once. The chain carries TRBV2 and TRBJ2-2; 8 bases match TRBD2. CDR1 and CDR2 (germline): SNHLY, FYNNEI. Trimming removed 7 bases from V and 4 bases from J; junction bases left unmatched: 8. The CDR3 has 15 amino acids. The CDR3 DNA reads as TGTGCCAGCATTTTTCAGCGGGAGATCACCGGGGAGCTGTTTTTT. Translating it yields CASIFQREITGELFF.

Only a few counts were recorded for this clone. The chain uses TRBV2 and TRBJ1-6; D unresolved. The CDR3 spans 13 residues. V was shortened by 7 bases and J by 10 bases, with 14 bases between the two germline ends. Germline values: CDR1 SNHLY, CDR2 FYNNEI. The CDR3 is CASIGLSRSPLHF. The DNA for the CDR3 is TGTGCCAGCATAGGTCTGTCGCGGTCACCCCTCCACTTT.

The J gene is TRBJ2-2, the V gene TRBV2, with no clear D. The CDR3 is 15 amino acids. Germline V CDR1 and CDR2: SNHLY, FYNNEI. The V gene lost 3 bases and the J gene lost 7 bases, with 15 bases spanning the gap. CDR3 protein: CASSDKRSAFGELFF. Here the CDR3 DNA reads TGTGCCAGCAGTGATAAGAGATCAGCGTTCGGGGAGCTGTTTTTT.

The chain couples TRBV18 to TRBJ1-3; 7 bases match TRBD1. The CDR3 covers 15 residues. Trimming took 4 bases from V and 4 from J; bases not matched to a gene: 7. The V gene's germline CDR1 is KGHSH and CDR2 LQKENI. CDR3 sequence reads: CASSQSTGSGNTIYF. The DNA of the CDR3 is TGTGCCAGCTCACAATCGACAGGGAGCGGAAACACCATATATTTT.

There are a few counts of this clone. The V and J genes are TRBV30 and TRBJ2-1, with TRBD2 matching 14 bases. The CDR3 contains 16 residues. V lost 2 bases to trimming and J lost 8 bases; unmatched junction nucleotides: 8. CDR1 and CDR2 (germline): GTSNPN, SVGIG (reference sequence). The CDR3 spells CAWSISGLAGADEQFF. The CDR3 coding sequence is TGTGCCTGGAGTATATCGGGACTAGCGGGAGCCGATGAGCAGTTCTTC.

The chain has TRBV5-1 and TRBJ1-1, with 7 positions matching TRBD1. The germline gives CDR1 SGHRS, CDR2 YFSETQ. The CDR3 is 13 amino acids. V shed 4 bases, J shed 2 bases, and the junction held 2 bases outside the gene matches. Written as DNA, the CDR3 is TGCGCCAGCAGCCGGGACAGCAACACTGAAGCTTTCTTT. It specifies CASSRDSNTEAFF.